The rows below give T cell receptor beta chains drawn from one sample of a study of T cell responses to AZD1222 COVID-19 vaccine. The table came from immunoSEQ multiplex PCR; TCRdb's copy has only in-frame clones and leaves some out. This repertoire shows about 110,000 clones, about 88% found once; its top ten account for under 20%. The specimen comprised peripheral blood, sampled on day 0 of AZD1222 vaccination. The receptors come from an adult in good health. Each CDR3 is given with its conserved first and last residue. Each record gives: clone size, J gene, V gene, D gene, CDR3 protein, CDR3 DNA. The D gene is left open where the match is weak. Some rows mark clone size as missing; the rest say once, few, many or name a class of expanded clone.

clone size: -; J gene: TRBJ2-6; V gene: TRBV4-2; D gene: -; CDR3 protein: CASSQRGANVLTF; CDR3 DNA: TGTGCCAGCAGTCAGCGGGGGGCCAACGTCCTGACTTTC
clone size: -; J gene: TRBJ1-3; V gene: TRBV28; D gene: -; CDR3 protein: CASSSQGSGNTIYF; CDR3 DNA: TGTGCCAGCAGCTCACAGGGTTCGGGAAACACCATATATTTT
clone size: -; J gene: TRBJ2-7; V gene: TRBV18; D gene: -; CDR3 protein: CASSPAAHYEQYF; CDR3 DNA: TGTGCCAGCTCACCTGCAGCCCACTACGAGCAGTACTTC
clone size: -; J gene: TRBJ1-2; V gene: TRBV30; D gene: -; CDR3 protein: CAWSLRGGYGYTF; CDR3 DNA: TGTGCCTGGAGCCTTCGGGGGGGTTATGGCTACACCTTC
clone size: -; J gene: TRBJ2-7; V gene: TRBV11-2; D gene: -; CDR3 protein: CASSLVGWGAEEQYF; CDR3 DNA: TGTGCCAGCAGCTTAGTGGGCTGGGGGGCGGAGGAGCAGTACTTC
clone size: -; J gene: TRBJ2-3; V gene: TRBV30; D gene: -; CDR3 protein: CAWTSGGGPNTQYF; CDR3 DNA: TGTGCCTGGACCTCAGGGGGAGGGCCTAATACGCAGTATTTT
clone size: -; J gene: TRBJ1-5; V gene: TRBV4-1; D gene: TRBD1; CDR3 protein: CASSHPTGGQQPQHF; CDR3 DNA: TGCGCCAGCAGCCACCCGACAGGGGGCCAACAGCCCCAGCATTTT
clone size: -; J gene: TRBJ1-5; V gene: TRBV10-3; D gene: -; CDR3 protein: CAISKVNSNQPQHF; CDR3 DNA: TGTGCCATCAGTAAAGTGAATAGCAATCAGCCCCAGCATTTT
clone size: -; J gene: TRBJ1-1; V gene: TRBV4-2; D gene: -; CDR3 protein: CASSQELRGFMNTEAFF; CDR3 DNA: TGTGCCAGCAGCCAAGAGCTACGGGGCTTCATGAACACTGAAGCTTTCTTT
clone size: -; J gene: TRBJ2-7; V gene: TRBV6-5; D gene: TRBD2; CDR3 protein: CASSSSGGVYEQYF; CDR3 DNA: TGTGCCAGCAGTTCCTCGGGGGGAGTTTACGAGCAGTACTTC
clone size: once; J gene: TRBJ2-2; V gene: TRBV7-9; D gene: -; CDR3 protein: CASIPSVWNTGELFF; CDR3 DNA: TGTGCCAGCATCCCTTCTGTTTGGAACACCGGGGAGCTGTTTTTT
clone size: -; J gene: TRBJ2-2; V gene: TRBV12-3/TRBV12-4; D gene: -; CDR3 protein: CASSTDWGELFF; CDR3 DNA: TGTGCCAGCAGCACCGACTGGGGGGAGCTGTTTTTT
clone size: -; J gene: TRBJ1-2; V gene: TRBV7-9; D gene: -; CDR3 protein: CASSPGAGWDYGYTF; CDR3 DNA: TGTGCCAGCAGCCCTGGGGCAGGGTGGGACTATGGCTACACCTTC
clone size: -; J gene: TRBJ1-4; V gene: TRBV11-2; D gene: -; CDR3 protein: CASSLRAATNEKLFF; CDR3 DNA: TGTGCCAGCAGCCTGAGGGCTGCAACTAATGAAAAACTGTTTTTT
clone size: -; J gene: TRBJ1-5; V gene: TRBV19; D gene: -; CDR3 protein: CASSMQNSNQPQHF; CDR3 DNA: TGTGCCAGTAGTATGCAAAATAGCAATCAGCCCCAGCATTTT
clone size: -; J gene: TRBJ1-4; V gene: TRBV6-4; D gene: TRBD1; CDR3 protein: CASPSDRGNEKLFF; CDR3 DNA: TGTGCCAGCCCCTCAGACAGGGGAAATGAAAAACTGTTTTTT
clone size: once; J gene: TRBJ1-1; V gene: TRBV11-1; D gene: -; CDR3 protein: CASSLFRGTTEAFF; CDR3 DNA: TGTGCCAGCAGCTTATTCAGGGGTACCACTGAAGCTTTCTTT
clone size: -; J gene: TRBJ1-2; V gene: TRBV19; D gene: -; CDR3 protein: CASSLQPGVHGYTF; CDR3 DNA: TGTGCCAGTAGTCTCCAGCCAGGGGTACATGGCTACACCTTC
clone size: -; J gene: TRBJ2-2; V gene: TRBV27; D gene: TRBD2; CDR3 protein: CASSLLAGGGELFF; CDR3 DNA: TGTGCCAGCAGTTTATTAGCGGGAGGCGGGGAGCTGTTTTTT
clone size: -; J gene: TRBJ1-5; V gene: TRBV19; D gene: -; CDR3 protein: CASMGPRGGNQPQHF; CDR3 DNA: TGTGCCAGTATGGGACCCCGGGGGGGCAATCAGCCCCAGCATTTT
clone size: once; J gene: TRBJ1-1; V gene: TRBV7-9; D gene: -; CDR3 protein: CASSTQGWTEAFF; CDR3 DNA: TGTGCCAGCAGCACGCAGGGATGGACTGAAGCTTTCTTT
clone size: few; J gene: TRBJ1-5; V gene: TRBV30; D gene: -; CDR3 protein: CAWSWGAGNQPQHF; CDR3 DNA: TGTGCCTGGAGTTGGGGGGCGGGCAATCAGCCCCAGCATTTT
clone size: -; J gene: TRBJ1-5; V gene: TRBV2; D gene: -; CDR3 protein: CASSEALLNNQPQHF; CDR3 DNA: TGTGCCAGCAGTGAAGCGCTTCTTAATAATCAGCCCCAGCATTTT
clone size: -; J gene: TRBJ1-1; V gene: TRBV7-9; D gene: -; CDR3 protein: CASSLAQVRVEAFF; CDR3 DNA: TGTGCCAGCAGCTTAGCGCAGGTCCGGGTGGAAGCTTTCTTT
clone size: -; J gene: TRBJ1-5; V gene: TRBV7-9; D gene: -; CDR3 protein: CASSISGEPQHF; CDR3 DNA: TGTGCCAGCAGCATTTCAGGGGAGCCCCAGCATTTT
clone size: once; J gene: TRBJ1-4; V gene: TRBV19; D gene: -; CDR3 protein: CASKRVNEKLFF; CDR3 DNA: TGTGCCAGTAAGCGGGTTAATGAAAAACTGTTTTTT
clone size: -; J gene: TRBJ1-1; V gene: TRBV7-9; D gene: -; CDR3 protein: CASRRTSTEAFF; CDR3 DNA: TGTGCCAGCAGACGGACCTCCACTGAAGCTTTCTTT
clone size: -; J gene: TRBJ2-4; V gene: TRBV24-1; D gene: -; CDR3 protein: CATSDRVSHIQYF; CDR3 DNA: TGTGCCACCAGTGACAGGGTTAGTCACATTCAGTACTTC
clone size: -; J gene: TRBJ1-1; V gene: TRBV9; D gene: -; CDR3 protein: CASSPTGWDTEAFF; CDR3 DNA: TGTGCCAGCAGCCCGACAGGTTGGGACACTGAAGCTTTCTTT
clone size: -; J gene: TRBJ1-1; V gene: TRBV3-1/TRBV3-2; D gene: -; CDR3 protein: CASSQETGTGTEAFF; CDR3 DNA: TGTGCCAGCAGCCAAGAAACGGGGACTGGCACCGAAGCTTTCTTT
clone size: -; J gene: TRBJ2-1; V gene: TRBV9; D gene: TRBD2; CDR3 protein: CATQRGVGGEQFF; CDR3 DNA: TGTGCCACCCAGCGGGGGGTAGGAGGTGAGCAGTTCTTC
clone size: -; J gene: TRBJ1-1; V gene: TRBV18; D gene: -; CDR3 protein: CASSPLAPMNTEAFF; CDR3 DNA: TGTGCCAGCTCACCATTAGCACCCATGAACACTGAAGCTTTCTTT
clone size: -; J gene: TRBJ2-6; V gene: TRBV6-2/TRBV6-3; D gene: -; CDR3 protein: CASSYLQGGSGANVLTF; CDR3 DNA: TGTGCCAGCAGTTACCTCCAGGGGGGCTCTGGGGCCAACGTCCTGACTTTC
clone size: -; J gene: TRBJ1-6; V gene: TRBV10-2; D gene: -; CDR3 protein: CASSESLRDLSPLHF; CDR3 DNA: TGCGCCAGCAGTGAGTCGCTCAGGGACTTATCACCCCTCCACTTT
clone size: -; J gene: TRBJ1-1; V gene: TRBV28; D gene: -; CDR3 protein: CASSFGRARNTEAFF; CDR3 DNA: TGTGCCAGCAGTTTCGGGAGGGCTAGGAACACTGAAGCTTTCTTT
clone size: -; J gene: TRBJ1-4; V gene: TRBV5-5; D gene: -; CDR3 protein: CASSSHRGDEKLFF; CDR3 DNA: TGTGCCAGCAGCTCCCACCGGGGGGATGAAAAACTGTTTTTT
clone size: -; J gene: TRBJ1-2; V gene: TRBV5-1; D gene: -; CDR3 protein: CASSLAGVSNGYTF; CDR3 DNA: TGCGCCAGCAGCTTGGCGGGAGTTTCGAATGGCTACACCTTC
clone size: -; J gene: TRBJ2-1; V gene: TRBV7-6; D gene: -; CDR3 protein: CASSLVDGTYNEQFF; CDR3 DNA: TGTGCCAGCAGCTTAGTGGATGGGACCTACAATGAGCAGTTCTTC
clone size: -; J gene: TRBJ2-2; V gene: TRBV5-1; D gene: TRBD2; CDR3 protein: CASSRGLAAGVGELFF; CDR3 DNA: TGCGCCAGCAGCCGGGGACTAGCCGCCGGGGTCGGGGAGCTGTTTTTT
clone size: -; J gene: TRBJ1-6; V gene: TRBV9; D gene: TRBD1; CDR3 protein: CASSVGLGQGANNSPLHF; CDR3 DNA: TGTGCCAGCAGCGTAGGGCTTGGACAGGGCGCTAATAATTCACCCCTCCACTTT
clone size: -; J gene: TRBJ2-1; V gene: TRBV2; D gene: -; CDR3 protein: CASSEARGNYEQFF; CDR3 DNA: TGTGCCAGCAGTGAAGCGCGGGGCAACTATGAGCAGTTCTTC
clone size: -; J gene: TRBJ2-2; V gene: TRBV5-8; D gene: -; CDR3 protein: CASSPGRRTGELFF; CDR3 DNA: TGTGCCAGCAGCCCCGGACGTCGAACCGGGGAGCTGTTTTTT
clone size: -; J gene: TRBJ1-1; V gene: TRBV28; D gene: -; CDR3 protein: CASSLQGRRTEAFF; CDR3 DNA: TGTGCCAGCAGTTTACAGGGACGTCGGACTGAAGCTTTCTTT
clone size: -; J gene: TRBJ1-2; V gene: TRBV28; D gene: TRBD1; CDR3 protein: CASRLSGTGYGYTF; CDR3 DNA: TGTGCCAGCAGGCTTTCGGGGACAGGGTATGGCTACACCTTC
clone size: -; J gene: TRBJ2-3; V gene: TRBV6-5; D gene: -; CDR3 protein: CASRPTRIGTDTQYF; CDR3 DNA: TGTGCCAGCAGACCCACACGGATTGGGACAGATACGCAGTATTTT